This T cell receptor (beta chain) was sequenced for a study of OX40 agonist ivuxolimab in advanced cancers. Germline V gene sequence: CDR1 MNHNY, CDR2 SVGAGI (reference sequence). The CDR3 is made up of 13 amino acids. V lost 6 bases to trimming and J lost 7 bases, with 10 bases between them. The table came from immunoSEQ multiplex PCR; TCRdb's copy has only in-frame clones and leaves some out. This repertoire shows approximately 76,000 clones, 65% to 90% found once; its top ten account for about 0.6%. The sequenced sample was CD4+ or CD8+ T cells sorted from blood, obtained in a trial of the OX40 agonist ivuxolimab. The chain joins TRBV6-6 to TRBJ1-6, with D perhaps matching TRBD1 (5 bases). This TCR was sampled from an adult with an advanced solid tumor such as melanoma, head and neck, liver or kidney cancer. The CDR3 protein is CASRPRQNSPLHF. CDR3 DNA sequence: TGTGCCAGCAGGCCCAGACAGAATTCACCCCTCCACTTT.